This is a list of T cell receptor beta chains from one sample in a study of read filtering for tumor transcriptome and immune sequencing. TCRdb recomputed calls from the reads with MiXCR, one row per CDR3 protein. Of 35,000 to 40,000 distinct CDR3 sequences listed, roughly 15% are singletons. Specimen: a population of CD138-negative cells sorted from bone marrow. The receptor source for this set is a donor at least 40 years old with multiple myeloma. Each CDR3 is given with its conserved first and last residue. The order of the fields is V gene, J gene, CDR3 protein.

TRBV27,TRBJ2-6,CASSSLGGSIEANVLTF
TRBV12-3/TRBV12-4,TRBJ1-5,CASSTRPQPQHF
TRBV2,TRBJ2-7,CASSVGGGPDEQYF
TRBV6-1,TRBJ2-1,CASNRGGSATTGNEQFF
TRBV6-1,TRBJ2-5,CASSDRLQETQYF
TRBV28,TRBJ2-4,CASSSERTSLAKNIQYF
TRBV2,TRBJ2-3,CASRVRSTDTQYF
TRBV6-5,TRBJ2-7,CASSRAGLAEAYEQYF
TRBV30,TRBJ2-2,CAWTKPGLASAGELFF
TRBV29-1,TRBJ1-2,CSVGPGGNYGYTF
TRBV6-4,TRBJ2-1,CASLLETQGAGDNEQFF
TRBV20-1,TRBJ2-3,CSAGGLAGSTDTQYF
TRBV14,TRBJ2-5,CASSHRTSGKETQYF
TRBV29-1,TRBJ1-5,CSVAPGRGSNQPQHF
TRBV10-3,TRBJ2-3,CAISSNRGSSTDTQYF
TRBV28,TRBJ2-3,CASSIGADTDTQYF
TRBV28,TRBJ2-7,CASSARDRGHEQYF
TRBV20-1,TRBJ2-1,CSPLRGSGRSEQFF
TRBV11-3,TRBJ2-4,CASSLGGNNQYF
TRBV5-1,TRBJ2-1,CASSPGLAGDPSYNEQFF
TRBV7-2,TRBJ2-7,CASSKTGARSSYEQYF
TRBV27,TRBJ1-5,CASSFMASQPQHF
TRBV15,TRBJ1-5,CATSRISGLRGGQPQHF
TRBV7-2,TRBJ1-5,CASSGTSVQPQHF
TRBV29-1,TRBJ2-7,CSVGLAVSEQYF
TRBV7-9,TRBJ2-7,CASSSPGQGDYEQYF
TRBV6-5,TRBJ1-1,CASSYRRGQGEAFF
TRBV29-1,TRBJ2-7,CSVVTGGRPYEQYF
TRBV27,TRBJ2-3,CASSSGTSGDEDTQYF
TRBV28,TRBJ2-7,CASSSYLDEQYF
TRBV6-5,TRBJ2-1,CASSYSGLANNEQFF
TRBV6-1,TRBJ2-1,CASSPTDRALGEQFF
TRBV5-1,TRBJ2-1,CASSVGYEPYNEQFF
TRBV30,TRBJ1-2,CAWSGHPASGYTF
TRBV5-1,TRBJ2-3,CASSLRLAGGGGTDTQYF
TRBV20-1,TRBJ1-1,CSARDSGLNTEAFF
TRBV5-1,TRBJ2-7,CASSFSSGAREQYF
TRBV2,TRBJ2-1,CASMEDSSYNEQFF
TRBV28,TRBJ2-1,CASSIAGVGSNEQFF
TRBV5-1,TRBJ2-7,CASSLGTSAYEQYF
TRBV7-2,TRBJ2-5,CASSVNWGKETQYF
TRBV28,TRBJ2-7,CASSGTDSYEQYF
TRBV29-1,TRBJ2-4,CSVEVGIGTKNIQYF
TRBV19,TRBJ2-2,CASSLQGQGAPNTGELFF
TRBV7-9,TRBJ2-7,CASTLRDSTYEQYF
TRBV20-1,TRBJ2-7,CSARDAGGTTYEQYF
TRBV6-1,TRBJ1-4,CASSDRFLGVEKLFF